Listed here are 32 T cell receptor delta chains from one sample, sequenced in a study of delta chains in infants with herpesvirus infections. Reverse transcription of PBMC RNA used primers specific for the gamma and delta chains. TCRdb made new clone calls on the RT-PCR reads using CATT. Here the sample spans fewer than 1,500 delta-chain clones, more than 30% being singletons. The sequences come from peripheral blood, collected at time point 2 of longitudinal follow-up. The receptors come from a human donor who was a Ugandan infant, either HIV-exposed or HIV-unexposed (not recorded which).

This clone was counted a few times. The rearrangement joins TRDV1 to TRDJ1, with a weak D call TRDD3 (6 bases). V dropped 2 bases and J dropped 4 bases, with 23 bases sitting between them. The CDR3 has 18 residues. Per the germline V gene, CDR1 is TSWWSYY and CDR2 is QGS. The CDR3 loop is CALGEGGELGDSHDKLIF. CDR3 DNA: TGTGCTCTTGGGGAAGGTGGCGAGTTAGGGGATTCGCACGATAAACTCATCTTT.

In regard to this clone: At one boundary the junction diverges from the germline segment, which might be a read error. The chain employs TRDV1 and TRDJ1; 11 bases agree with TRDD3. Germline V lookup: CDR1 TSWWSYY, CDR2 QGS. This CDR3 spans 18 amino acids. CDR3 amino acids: CALGEPLNWGIWTDKLTF. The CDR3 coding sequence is TGTGCTCTTGGGGAACCTCTTAACTGGGGGATATGGACCGATAAACTCACCTTT.

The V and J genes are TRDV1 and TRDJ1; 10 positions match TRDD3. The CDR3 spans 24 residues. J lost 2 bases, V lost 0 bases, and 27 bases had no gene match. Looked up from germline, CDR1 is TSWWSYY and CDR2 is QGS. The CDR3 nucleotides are TGTGCTCTTGGGGAACTTCGTTACCCCTTCCCTCAAAATTCTACTGGGGGATTTACCGATAAACTCATCTTT. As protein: CALGELRYPFPQNSTGGFTDKLIF.

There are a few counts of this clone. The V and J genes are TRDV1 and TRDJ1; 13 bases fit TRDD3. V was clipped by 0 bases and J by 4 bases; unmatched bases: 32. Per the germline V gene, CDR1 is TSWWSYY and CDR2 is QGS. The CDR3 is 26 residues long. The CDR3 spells CALGELIGTGGYVGEVWSLFLDKLIF. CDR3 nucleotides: TGTGCTCTTGGGGAACTTATCGGTACTGGGGGATACGTGGGGGAGGTCTGGAGTCTTTTCCTCGATAAACTCATCTTT.

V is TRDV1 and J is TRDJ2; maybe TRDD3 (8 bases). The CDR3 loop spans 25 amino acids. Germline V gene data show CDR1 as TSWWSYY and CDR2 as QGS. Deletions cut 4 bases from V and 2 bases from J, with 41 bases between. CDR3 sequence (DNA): TGTGCTCTTGGGGGCGACAACTTCCTAAGAGGGGTCCGGCCGGGGGATAATTTGTTGACAGCACAACTCTTCTTT. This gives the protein CALGGDNFLRGVRPGDNLLTAQLFF.

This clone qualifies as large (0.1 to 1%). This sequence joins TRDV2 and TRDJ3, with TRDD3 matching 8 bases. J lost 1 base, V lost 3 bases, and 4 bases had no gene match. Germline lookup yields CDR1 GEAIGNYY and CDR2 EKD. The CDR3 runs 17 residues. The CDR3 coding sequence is TGTGCCTGTGACTCTGGGGGAGCGTCCTGGGACACCCGACAGATGTTTTTC. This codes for CACDSGGASWDTRQMFF.

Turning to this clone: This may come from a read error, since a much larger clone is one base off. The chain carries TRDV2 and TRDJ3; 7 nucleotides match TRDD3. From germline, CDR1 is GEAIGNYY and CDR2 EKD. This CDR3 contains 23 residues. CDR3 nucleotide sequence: TGTGCCTGTGCCAACCGCTTCGTGGTGGGACTGGGGAGGAAGGCCTGGGACACCCGACATATGTTTTTC. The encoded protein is CACANRFVVGLGRKAWDTRHMFF.

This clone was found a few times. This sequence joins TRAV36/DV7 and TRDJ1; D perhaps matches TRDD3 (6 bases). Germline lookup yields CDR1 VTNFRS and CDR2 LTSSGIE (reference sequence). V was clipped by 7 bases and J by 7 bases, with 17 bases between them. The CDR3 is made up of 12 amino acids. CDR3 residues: CACSIGGTKLIF. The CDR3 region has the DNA TGTGCTTGTTCGATCGGGGGAACTAAACTCATCTTT. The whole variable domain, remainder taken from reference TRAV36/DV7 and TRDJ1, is EDKVVQSPLSLVVHEGDTVTLNCSYEVTNFRSLLWYKQEKKAPTFLFMLTSSGIEKKSGRLSSILDKKELSSILNITATQTGDSAIYLCACSIGGTKLIFGKGTRVTVEP.

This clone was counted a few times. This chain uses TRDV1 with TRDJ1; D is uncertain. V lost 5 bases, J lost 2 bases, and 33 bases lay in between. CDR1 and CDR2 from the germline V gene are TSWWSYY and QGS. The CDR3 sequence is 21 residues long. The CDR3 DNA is TGTGCTCTTGGGAACCCAAAACAGACACTATCGATAGAGGGAGTGACCGATAAACTCATCTTT. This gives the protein CALGNPKQTLSIEGVTDKLIF.

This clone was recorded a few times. The CDR3 sequence is CALGEQCAGLFRGILYTDKLIF. CDR3 DNA: TGTGCTCTTGGGGAACAATGCGCGGGCTTGTTTCGGGGGATTCTGTACACCGATAAACTCATCTTT. The V gene is TRDV1, the J gene TRDJ1; 7 bases line up with TRDD3. The V gene end was trimmed by 1 base and the J gene end by 0 bases; junction bases not matched to a gene: 23. Germline CDR1 is TSWWSYY and CDR2 is QGS. This CDR3 has 22 amino acids.

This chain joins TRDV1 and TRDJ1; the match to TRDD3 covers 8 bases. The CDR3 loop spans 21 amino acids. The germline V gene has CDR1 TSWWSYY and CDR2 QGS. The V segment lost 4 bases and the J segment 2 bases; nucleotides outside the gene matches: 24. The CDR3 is CALGGFLYYYWGGPSTDKLIF. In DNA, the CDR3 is TGTGCTCTTGGGGGATTCCTATACTATTACTGGGGGGGTCCCAGTACCGATAAACTCATCTTT.

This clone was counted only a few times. CDR3 DNA sequence: TGTGCTCTTGGGGACCCTGTACGGTACTGGGGGATACGTTGGGTCATCTTT. As protein: CALGDPVRYWGIRWVIF. The chain is built from TRDV1 and TRDJ1, with 13 bases that match TRDD3. Germline CDR1 TSWWSYY, CDR2 QGS. V trimming: 3 bases; J trimming: 12 bases; junction bases outside the gene matches: 16. This CDR3 has 17 residues.

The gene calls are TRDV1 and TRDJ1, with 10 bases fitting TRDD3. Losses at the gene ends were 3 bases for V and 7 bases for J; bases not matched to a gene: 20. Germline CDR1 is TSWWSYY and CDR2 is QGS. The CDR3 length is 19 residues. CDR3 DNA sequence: TGTGCTCTTGGGGATAGCGTTCCTAGGGAATGGGGGATACATGGTAAACTCATCTTT. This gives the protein CALGDSVPREWGIHGKLIF.

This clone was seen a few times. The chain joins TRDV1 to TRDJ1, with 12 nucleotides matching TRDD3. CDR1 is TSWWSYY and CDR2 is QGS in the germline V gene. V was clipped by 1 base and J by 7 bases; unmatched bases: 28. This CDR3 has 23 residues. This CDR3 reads CALGERFPETISLGDTRWAKLIF. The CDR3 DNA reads TGTGCTCTTGGGGAACGTTTTCCAGAAACCATCTCACTGGGGGATACAAGGTGGGCTAAACTCATCTTT.

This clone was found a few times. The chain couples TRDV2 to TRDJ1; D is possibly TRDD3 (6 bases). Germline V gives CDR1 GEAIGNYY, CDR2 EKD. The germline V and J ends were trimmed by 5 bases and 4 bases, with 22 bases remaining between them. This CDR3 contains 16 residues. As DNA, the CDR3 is TGTGCCTGTGTCTCTCTCATCTTATACTGGGTCGATAAACTCATCTTT. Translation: CACVSLILYWVDKLIF.

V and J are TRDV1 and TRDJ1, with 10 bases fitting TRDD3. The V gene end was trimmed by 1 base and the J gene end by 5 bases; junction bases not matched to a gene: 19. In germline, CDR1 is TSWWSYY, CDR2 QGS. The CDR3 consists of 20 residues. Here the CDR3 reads CALGERSYGEYWGISDKLIF. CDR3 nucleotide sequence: TGTGCTCTTGGGGAACGGTCCTACGGGGAGTACTGGGGGATTTCTGATAAACTCATCTTT.

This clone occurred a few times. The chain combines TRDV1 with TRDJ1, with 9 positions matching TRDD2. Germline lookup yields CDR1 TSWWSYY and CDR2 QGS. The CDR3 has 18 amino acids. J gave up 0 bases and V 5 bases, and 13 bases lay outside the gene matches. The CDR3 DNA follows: TGTGCTCTTGGGAGGCCTTCCTACGAGATCAGATACACCGATAAACTCATCTTT. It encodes CALGRPSYEIRYTDKLIF.

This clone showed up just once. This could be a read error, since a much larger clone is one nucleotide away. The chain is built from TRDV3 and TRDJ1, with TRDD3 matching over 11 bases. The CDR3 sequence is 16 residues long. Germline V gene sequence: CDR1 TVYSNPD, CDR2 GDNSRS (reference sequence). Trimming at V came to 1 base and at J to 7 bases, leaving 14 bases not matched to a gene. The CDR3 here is CAFNLLNWGIWGKLIF. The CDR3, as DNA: TGTGCCTTTAATCTCCTAAACTGGGGGATATGGGGTAAACTCATCTTT.

The CDR3 loop reads CALGELDPSAPQPSYWGIMTYTDKLIF. Written as DNA, the CDR3 is TGTGCTCTTGGGGAACTCGACCCTTCCGCCCCCCAACCCTCTTACTGGGGGATAATGACGTACACCGATAAACTCATCTTT. The J gene is TRDJ1, the V gene TRDV1, with TRDD3 matching 11 bases. V dropped 0 bases and J dropped 0; count of bases not matched to a gene: 33. From germline, CDR1 is TSWWSYY and CDR2 QGS. CDR3 length: 27 residues.

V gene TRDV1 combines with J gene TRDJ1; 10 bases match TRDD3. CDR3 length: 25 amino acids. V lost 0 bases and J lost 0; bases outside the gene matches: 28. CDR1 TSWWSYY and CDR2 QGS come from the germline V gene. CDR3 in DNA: TGTGCTCTTGGGGAACTATTCGCCGCGGCCTTCCTCCGGGGGATACGCGACCCTTACACCGATAAACTCATCTTT. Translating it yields CALGELFAAAFLRGIRDPYTDKLIF.

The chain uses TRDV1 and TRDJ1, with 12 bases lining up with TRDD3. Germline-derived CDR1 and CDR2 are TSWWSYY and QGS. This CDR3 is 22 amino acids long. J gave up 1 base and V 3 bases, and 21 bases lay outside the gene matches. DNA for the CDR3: TGTGCTCTTGGGGAGCAACTTAACTGGGGGATACTGACCTTTTTGTGCACCGATAAACTCATCTTT. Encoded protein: CALGEQLNWGILTFLCTDKLIF.

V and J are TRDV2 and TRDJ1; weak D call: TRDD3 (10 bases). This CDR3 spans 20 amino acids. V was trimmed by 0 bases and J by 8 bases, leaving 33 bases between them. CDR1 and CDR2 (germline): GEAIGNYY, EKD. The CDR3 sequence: CACDTQAFLHSLGDKWKLIF. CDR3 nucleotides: TGTGCCTGTGACACCCAGGCCTTCCTACATTCGCTGGGGGATAAATGGAAACTCATCTTT.

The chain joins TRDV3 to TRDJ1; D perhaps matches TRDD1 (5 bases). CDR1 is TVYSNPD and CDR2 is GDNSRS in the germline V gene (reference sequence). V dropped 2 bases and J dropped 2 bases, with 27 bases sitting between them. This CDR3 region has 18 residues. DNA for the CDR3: TGTGCCTTTCCAATGGAGGATCCACGCAGGAAATTAACCGATAAACTCATCTTT. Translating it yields CAFPMEDPRRKLTDKLIF.

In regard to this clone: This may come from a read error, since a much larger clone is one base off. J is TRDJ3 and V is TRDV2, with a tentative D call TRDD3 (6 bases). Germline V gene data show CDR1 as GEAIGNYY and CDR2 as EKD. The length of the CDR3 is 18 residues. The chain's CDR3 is CACDTGDASSWDPRQMFF. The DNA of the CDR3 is TGTGCCTGTGACACTGGGGATGCTAGCTCCTGGGACCCCCGACAGATGTTTTTC.

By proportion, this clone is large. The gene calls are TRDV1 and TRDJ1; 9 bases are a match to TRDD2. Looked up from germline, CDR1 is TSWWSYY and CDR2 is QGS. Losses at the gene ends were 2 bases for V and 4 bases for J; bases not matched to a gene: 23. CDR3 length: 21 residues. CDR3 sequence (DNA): TGTGCTCTTGGGGAATGGCCTTCCTACGTAAAGAGCTACTGGGGCCACGATAAACTCATCTTT. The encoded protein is CALGEWPSYVKSYWGHDKLIF.

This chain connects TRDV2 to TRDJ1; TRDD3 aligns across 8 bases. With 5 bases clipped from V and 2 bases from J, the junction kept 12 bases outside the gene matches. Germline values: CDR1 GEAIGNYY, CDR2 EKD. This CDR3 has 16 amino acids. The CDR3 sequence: CACVEGYARFTDKLIF. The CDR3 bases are TGTGCCTGTGTCGAGGGATACGCAAGGTTTACCGATAAACTCATCTTT.

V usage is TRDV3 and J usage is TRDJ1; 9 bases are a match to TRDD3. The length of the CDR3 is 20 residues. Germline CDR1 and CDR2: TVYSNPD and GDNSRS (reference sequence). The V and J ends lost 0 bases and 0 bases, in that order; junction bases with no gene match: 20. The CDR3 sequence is CAFRRGILNVEVSYTDKLIF. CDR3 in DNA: TGTGCCTTTAGGCGGGGGATACTGAATGTCGAGGTCTCGTACACCGATAAACTCATCTTT.

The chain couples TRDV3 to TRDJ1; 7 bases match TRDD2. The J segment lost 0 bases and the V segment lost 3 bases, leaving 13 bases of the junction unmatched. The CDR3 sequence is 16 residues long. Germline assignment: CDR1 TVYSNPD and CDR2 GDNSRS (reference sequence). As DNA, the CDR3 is TGTGCCTTGGTTCCTACGTCAGGGCGATACACCGATAAACTCATCTTT. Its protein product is CALVPTSGRYTDKLIF.

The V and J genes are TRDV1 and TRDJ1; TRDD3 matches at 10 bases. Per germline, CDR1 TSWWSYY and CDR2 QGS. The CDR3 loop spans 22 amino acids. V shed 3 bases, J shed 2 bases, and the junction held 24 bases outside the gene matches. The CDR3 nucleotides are TGTGCTCTTGGGGAGATACCTAACTCCTTTCTGTACTGGGGGATGGAAACCGATAAACTCATCTTT. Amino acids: CALGEIPNSFLYWGMETDKLIF.

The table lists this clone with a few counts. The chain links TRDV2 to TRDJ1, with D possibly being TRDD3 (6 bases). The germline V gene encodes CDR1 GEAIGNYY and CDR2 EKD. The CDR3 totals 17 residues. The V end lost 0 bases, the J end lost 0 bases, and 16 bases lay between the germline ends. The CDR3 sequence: CACDTERGDTYTDKLIF. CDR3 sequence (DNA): TGTGCCTGTGACACCGAGAGGGGGGACACGTACACCGATAAACTCATCTTT.

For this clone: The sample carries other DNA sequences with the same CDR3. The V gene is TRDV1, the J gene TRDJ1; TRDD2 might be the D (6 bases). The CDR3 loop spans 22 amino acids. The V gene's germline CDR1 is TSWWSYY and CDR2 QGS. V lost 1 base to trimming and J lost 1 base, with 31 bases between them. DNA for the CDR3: TGTGCTCTTGGGGAACAAAGCCCTTCCCACATAGGTGGGGAGAGGGCCACCGATAAACTCATCTTT. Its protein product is CALGEQSPSHIGGERATDKLIF.

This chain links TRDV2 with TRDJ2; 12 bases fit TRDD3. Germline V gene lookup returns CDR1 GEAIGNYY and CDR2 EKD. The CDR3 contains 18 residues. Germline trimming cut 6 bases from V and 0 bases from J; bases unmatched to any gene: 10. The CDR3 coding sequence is TGTGCCTGTTTTTGTACTGGGGGATACTTTACTTTGACAGCACAACTCTTCTTT. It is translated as CACFCTGGYFTLTAQLFF.